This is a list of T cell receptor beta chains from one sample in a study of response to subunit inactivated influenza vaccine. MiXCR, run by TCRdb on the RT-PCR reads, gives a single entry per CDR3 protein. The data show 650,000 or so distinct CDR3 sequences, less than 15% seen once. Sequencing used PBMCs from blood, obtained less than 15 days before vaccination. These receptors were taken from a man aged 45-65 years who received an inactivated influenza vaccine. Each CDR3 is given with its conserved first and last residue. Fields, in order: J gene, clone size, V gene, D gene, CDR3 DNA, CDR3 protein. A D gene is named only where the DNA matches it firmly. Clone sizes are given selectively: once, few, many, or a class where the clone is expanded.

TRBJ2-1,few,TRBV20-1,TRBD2,TGCAGTGCTAGTGGGGGAGGGTCAGGAAATGAGCAGTTCTTC,CSASGGGSGNEQFF
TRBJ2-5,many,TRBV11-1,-,TGTGCCAGCAGCCAATTTTTAGAGACCCAGTACTTC,CASSQFLETQYF
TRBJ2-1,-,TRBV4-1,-,TGCGCCAGCAGCCAAGTACAGACCGACAATGAGCAGTTCTTC,CASSQVQTDNEQFF
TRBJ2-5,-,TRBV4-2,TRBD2,TGTGCCTGCAGCCAGGCGGGGGGAGAGACCCAGTACTTC,CACSQAGGETQYF
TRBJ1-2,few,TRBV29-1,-,TGCAGCGTCGAACAGGGCGGCTCGACGGGCTACACCTTC,CSVEQGGSTGYTF
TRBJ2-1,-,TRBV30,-,TGTGCCTGGAGCGACGGGCGGAATGAGCAGTTCTTC,CAWSDGRNEQFF
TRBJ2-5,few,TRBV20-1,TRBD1,TGCAGTGCACCAAAGGGACAGGGGGATTGGGAGACCCAGTACTTC,CSAPKGQGDWETQYF
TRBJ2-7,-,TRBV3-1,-,TGTGCCAGCAGCCAACAGGGGAGGGCTACGGAAGAGCAGTACTTC,CASSQQGRATEEQYF
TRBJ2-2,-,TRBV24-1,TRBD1,TGTGCCACCAGTGACCGGGACAGGTTTTCCGGGGAGCTGTTTTTT,CATSDRDRFSGELFF
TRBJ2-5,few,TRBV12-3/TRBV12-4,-,TGTGCCAGCAGTTTGAACGGGGGGCCCCAAGAGACCCAGTACTTC,CASSLNGGPQETQYF
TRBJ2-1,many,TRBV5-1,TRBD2,TGCGCCAGCACCGCTGGGACTAGCGACAATGAGCAGTTCTTC,CASTAGTSDNEQFF
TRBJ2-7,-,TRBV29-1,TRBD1,TGCAGCGTTGGCGGAACAGGGGCCAGCTCCTACGAGCAGTACTTC,CSVGGTGASSYEQYF
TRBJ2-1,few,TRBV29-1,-,TGCAGCGTTCCCGGGAGCTCCTACAATGAGCAGTTCTTC,CSVPGSSYNEQFF
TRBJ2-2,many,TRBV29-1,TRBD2,TGCAGCGTTGCGGCGGGAGTCGGAACCGGGGAGCTGTTTTTT,CSVAAGVGTGELFF
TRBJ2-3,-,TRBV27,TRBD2,TGTGCCAGCAGTCTGAAGCGGGGGCCTAGCACAGATACGCAGTATTTT,CASSLKRGPSTDTQYF
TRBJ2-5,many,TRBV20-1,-,TGCAGTGCTATATATTGGCACCTGGGAGAGACCCAGTACTTC,CSAIYWHLGETQYF
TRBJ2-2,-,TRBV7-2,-,TGTGCCAGCAGCTTAGCGTCCACAATTGCCGGGGAGCTGTTTTTT,CASSLASTIAGELFF
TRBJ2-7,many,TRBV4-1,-,TGCGCCAGCAGCCCCCCCGGGACTTATTACGAGCAGTACTTC,CASSPPGTYYEQYF
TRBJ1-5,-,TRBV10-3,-,TGTGCCATCAGTGAAGACAGGTCCATTGGGCCCCAGCATTTT,CAISEDRSIGPQHF
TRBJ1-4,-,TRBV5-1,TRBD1,TGCGCCAGCAGCGGGGACAGGAGAGATAATGAAAAACTGTTTTTT,CASSGDRRDNEKLFF
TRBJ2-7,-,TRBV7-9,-,TGTGCCAGCAGCTTAGCTTCAGGTCTCAACGAGCAGTACTTC,CASSLASGLNEQYF
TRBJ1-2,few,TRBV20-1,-,TGCAGTGCTAGACAAGGCAGGGAGAATGGCTACACCTTC,CSARQGRENGYTF
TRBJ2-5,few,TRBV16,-,TGTGCCAGCAGCCATTCGGCCCTGACTGGAGAGACCCAGTACTTC,CASSHSALTGETQYF
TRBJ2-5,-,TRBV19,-,TGTGCCAGTAGTACGACGAAGCAAGAGACCCAGTACTTC,CASSTTKQETQYF
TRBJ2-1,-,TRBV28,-,TGTGCCAGCAGTATATATCTATTTCACAATGAGCAGTTCTTC,CASSIYLFHNEQFF
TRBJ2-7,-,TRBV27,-,-,CASSSSGQGGEQYF
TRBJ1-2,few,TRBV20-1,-,TGCAGTGCTGGACGGGGCGGGGGCTACACCTTC,CSAGRGGGYTF
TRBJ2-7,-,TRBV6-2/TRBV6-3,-,TGTGCCAGCAGTTACTCGCCCACAGCCCATCCAACCTACGAGCAGTACTTC,CASSYSPTAHPTYEQYF
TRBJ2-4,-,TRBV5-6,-,TGTGCCAGCAGCGTGGTAGGGGCCAAAAACATTCAGTACTTC,CASSVVGAKNIQYF
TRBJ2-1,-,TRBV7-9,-,TGTGCCAGCAGCTTAGCGGGAGCCCAGAGTGAGCAGTTCTTC,CASSLAGAQSEQFF
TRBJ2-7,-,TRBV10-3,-,TGTGCCATCAGTGATACGGGGACCAAGTACGAGCAGTACTTC,CAISDTGTKYEQYF
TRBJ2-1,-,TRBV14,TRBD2,TGTGCCAGCAGCCAGTCCTGGGGACTAGCGGGAGTTGAGCAGTTCTTC,CASSQSWGLAGVEQFF
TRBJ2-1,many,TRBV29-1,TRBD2,TGCAGCGTTGGGCGGGGGACTAGCCCATACAATGAGCAGTTCTTC,CSVGRGTSPYNEQFF
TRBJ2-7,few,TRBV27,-,TGTGCCAGCAGTCTAATATCCGGTACTCACTACGAGCAGTACTTC,CASSLISGTHYEQYF
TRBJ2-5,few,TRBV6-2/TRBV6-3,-,TGTGCCAGCAGTTACTACCCGACAGGGAGGGAGACCCAGTACTTC,CASSYYPTGRETQYF
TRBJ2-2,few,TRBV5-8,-,TGTGCCAGCAGCTGGGGTCCGAATGTCGGTACCGGGGAGCTGTTTTTT,CASSWGPNVGTGELFF
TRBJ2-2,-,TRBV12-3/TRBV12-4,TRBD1,TGTGCCAGCCGACCACAGGGGGCGTGGAGAACCGGGGAGCTGTTTTTT,CASRPQGAWRTGELFF
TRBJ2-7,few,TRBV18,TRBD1,TGTGCCAGCTCACCGGGGACAGAGAAATCCTACGAGCAGTACTTC,CASSPGTEKSYEQYF
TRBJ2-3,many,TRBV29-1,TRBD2,TGCAGCGTACTACTAGCGGGGCAACGGGTGCCGTATTTT,CSVLLAGQRVPYF
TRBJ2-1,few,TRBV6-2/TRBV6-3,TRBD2,TGTGCCAGCAGTTACTCCTTTTCCCCCACTAGCGGGACCAATGAGCAGTTCTTC,CASSYSFSPTSGTNEQFF
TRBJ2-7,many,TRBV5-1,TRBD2,TGCGCCAGCAGCTCGACTAGCGGGATAACCTACGAGCAGTACTTC,CASSSTSGITYEQYF
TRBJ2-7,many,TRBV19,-,TGTGCCAGTAGTCCCTCCGGAGGGACGGTCGCCTACGAGCAGTACTTC,CASSPSGGTVAYEQYF
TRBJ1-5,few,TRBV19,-,TGTGCCAGTAGTGAGACGGGGGGCTCAGGACCCCAGCATTTT,CASSETGGSGPQHF
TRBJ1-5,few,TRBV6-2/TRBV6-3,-,TGTGCCAGCAGTTCGTTACGGAGCTTAAATCAGCCCCAGCATTTT,CASSSLRSLNQPQHF
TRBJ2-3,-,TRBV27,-,TGTGCCAGCAGTCTGGCGGGATTAACGTTTAGCACAGATACGCAGTATTTT,CASSLAGLTFSTDTQYF
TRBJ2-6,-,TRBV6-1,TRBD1,TGTGCCAGCGGGAAGGGACAGGCCCTCCTCGGGGCCAACGTCCTGACTTTC,CASGKGQALLGANVLTF
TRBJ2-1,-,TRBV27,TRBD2,TGTGCCACGGGACTAGCGGGAGTCTACAATGAGCAGTTCTTC,CATGLAGVYNEQFF
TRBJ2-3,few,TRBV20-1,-,TGCAGTGCACATAGCGGACAAGATACGCAGTATTTT,CSAHSGQDTQYF
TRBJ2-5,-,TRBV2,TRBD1,TGTGCCAGCAGTATACAGGGGGCCCAGGAGACCCAGTACTTC,CASSIQGAQETQYF
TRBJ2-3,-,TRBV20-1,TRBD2,TGCAGTGCTAGTAGGCCTAGCGGGGGTAGCACAGATACGCAGTATTTT,CSASRPSGGSTDTQYF
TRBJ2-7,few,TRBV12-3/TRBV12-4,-,TGTGCCAGCAGTGTCGGACAGACTTACGAGCAGTACTTC,CASSVGQTYEQYF